This is a list of T cell receptor beta chains from one sample in a study of Ad26.COV2.S vaccination and SARS-CoV-2 variants. Clones were read by immunoSEQ multiplex PCR, and TCRdb kept only the in-frame ones, dropping some. The table records some 450,000 clones, less than 95% of them present only once. Sequencing used peripheral blood, obtained in a trial of Ad26.COV2.S vaccine versus placebo. The receptors stem from a person between 18 and 59 years old who received the Ad26.COV2.S COVID-19 vaccine or a placebo. CDR3s include the opening cysteine and the closing phenylalanine or tryptophan. D genes are given only for firm matches.

>TRBJ2-1|TRBD2|TRBV5-1
TGCGCCAGCAGCAGGACTAGCGGGAGGGAAACCAATGAGCAGTTCTTC
CASSRTSGRETNEQFF
>TRBJ2-7|TRBD1|TRBV24-1
TGTGCCACCAGTGATAGGGACAGCTCCTACGAGCAGTACTTC
CATSDRDSSYEQYF
>TRBJ1-5|TRBD1|TRBV27
TGTGCCAGCAGCATACAGGGGGACGATCAGCCCCAGCATTTT
CASSIQGDDQPQHF
>TRBJ2-3|.|TRBV27
TGTGCCAGCAGTTTATCGGAGGGGCGGGGCACAGATACGCAGTATTTT
CASSLSEGRGTDTQYF
>TRBJ2-1|.|TRBV7-9
TGTGCCAGCAGCCTCTATCTTGCGGGGCAGTTCTTC
CASSLYLAGQFF
>TRBJ2-1|TRBD1|TRBV4-1
TGCGCCAGCAGCCAAGACCCCAGGACAGGGAACTACAATGAGCAGTTCTTC
CASSQDPRTGNYNEQFF
>TRBJ2-1|TRBD2|TRBV19
TGTGCCAGTAGTATAGCTGGGACTAGCAGTTTCAATGAGCAGTTCTTC
CASSIAGTSSFNEQFF
>TRBJ2-2|TRBD2|TRBV5-4
TGTGCCAGCAGCCCCGGAGCGGGAATCGACGGGGAGCTGTTTTTT
CASSPGAGIDGELFF
>TRBJ2-5|TRBD2|TRBV28
TGTGCCAGCAGTGATCCGGGGCTAGCGGGAGAGACCCAGTACTTC
CASSDPGLAGETQYF
>TRBJ2-1|.|TRBV19
TGTGCCAGTAGTTTACGGGACGCTGGGGCCTCCTACAATGAGCAGTTCTTC
CASSLRDAGASYNEQFF
>TRBJ2-5|.|TRBV7-9
TGTGCCAGCAGCCCACGGGAGACCCAGTACTTC
CASSPRETQYF
>TRBJ2-7|TRBD2|TRBV5-6
TGTGCCAGCAGCCCGGCGGGGGGGCTCCACGAGCAGTACTTC
CASSPAGGLHEQYF
>TRBJ2-4|TRBD1|TRBV7-8
TGTGCCAGCAGCGCCGGGACAGGAGCAAACATTCAGTACTTC
CASSAGTGANIQYF
>TRBJ1-1|.|TRBV27
TGTGCCAGCAGTTTAAAACTTAACGCTGAAGCTTTCTTT
CASSLKLNAEAFF
>TRBJ2-1|TRBD2|TRBV5-4
TGTGCCACATGGGGGGGCAATGAGCAGTTCTTC
CATWGGNEQFF
>TRBJ2-2|TRBD2|TRBV15
TGTGCCACCGGGACTAATCCGGTGGCCACCGGGGAGCTGTTTTTT
CATGTNPVATGELFF